A selection of T cell receptor beta chains follows, all from one sample in a study of blood T cell repertoires in COVID-19. This table comes from immunoSEQ multiplex PCR, and its TCRdb copy is limited to in-frame clones, with some not included. The table records 200,000 to 250,000 clones, around nine tenths of them present only once. Sequenced: peripheral blood. The receptors here all came from a man in his sixties with COVID-19, enrolled during active disease. CDR3s include the opening cysteine and the closing phenylalanine or tryptophan. Fields, in order: J gene, V gene, clone size, D gene, CDR3 protein, CDR3 DNA. The D gene is left open where the match is weak. Only part of the rows carry a size: once, few, many, or a class if the clone is expanded.

TRBJ2-5 | TRBV6-5 | few | TRBD2 | CASRSQLAVQETQYF | TGTGCCAGCAGATCCCAACTAGCGGTCCAAGAGACCCAGTACTTC
TRBJ2-4 | TRBV12-3/TRBV12-4 | . | . | CASGRDLNIQYF | TGTGCCAGCGGCCGGGACTTGAACATTCAGTACTTC
TRBJ2-1 | TRBV7-9 | . | TRBD2 | CASSSLAGGHNEQFF | TGTGCCAGCAGCTCACTAGCGGGAGGGCACAATGAGCAGTTCTTC
TRBJ1-4 | TRBV15 | . | . | CATSRAGGPNEKLFF | TGTGCCACCAGCAGAGCGGGAGGCCCTAATGAAAAACTGTTTTTT
TRBJ2-7 | TRBV18 | few | TRBD2 | CASSPYTSGRNNEQYF | TGTGCCAGCTCACCTTACACTAGCGGGAGAAACAACGAGCAGTACTTC
TRBJ2-7 | TRBV28 | . | . | CASSLDRSSYEQYF | TGTGCCAGCAGTTTAGACAGGAGTTCCTACGAGCAGTACTTC
TRBJ2-1 | TRBV10-3 | . | . | CAISESGGYNEQFF | TGTGCCATCAGTGAGTCAGGCGGGTACAATGAGCAGTTCTTC
TRBJ2-1 | TRBV19 | . | . | CASSLALILYNEQFF | TGTGCCAGTAGTCTTGCTCTAATACTGTACAATGAGCAGTTCTTC
TRBJ2-1 | TRBV4-2 | . | TRBD2 | CASSQDTLAGDNEQFF | TGTGCCAGCAGCCAAGATACCCTAGCGGGAGACAATGAGCAGTTCTTC
TRBJ2-2 | TRBV11-3 | . | . | CASSLRGRNTGELFF | TGTGCCAGCAGCTTACGAGGGCGGAACACCGGGGAGCTGTTTTTT
TRBJ2-3 | TRBV10-3 | . | . | CAISESALNTDTQYF | TGTGCCATCAGTGAGTCCGCTCTAAACACAGATACGCAGTATTTT
TRBJ2-7 | TRBV12-3/TRBV12-4 | . | . | CASSYLQGHEQYF | TGTGCCAGCAGTTACTTACAGGGACACGAGCAGTACTTC
TRBJ1-3 | TRBV18 | . | . | CASSPPMMSGTYQSSGNTIYF | TGTGCCAGCTCACCACCGATGATGTCAGGGACTTACCAGAGCTCTGGAAACACCATATATTTT
TRBJ2-2 | TRBV2 | . | . | CASRGGGDTGELFF | TGTGCCAGCAGGGGAGGGGGTGACACCGGGGAGCTGTTTTTT
TRBJ2-4 | TRBV2 | once | . | CASTNRLAKNIQYF | TGTGCCAGCACTAACCGACTAGCCAAAAACATTCAGTACTTC
TRBJ1-6 | TRBV2 | . | . | CASHRDTSSPLHF | TGTGCCAGCCACCGGGACACCTCTTCACCCCTCCACTTT
TRBJ1-3 | TRBV10-2 | . | TRBD1 | CASSEESGTGDFGNTIYF | TGCGCCAGCAGTGAGGAATCCGGGACAGGGGATTTTGGAAACACCATATATTTT
TRBJ2-7 | TRBV19 | . | TRBD1 | CASRRRQGADEQYF | TGTGCCAGTAGGAGACGACAGGGTGCAGACGAGCAGTACTTC
TRBJ2-3 | TRBV21-1 | . | . | CASSKVAGDPDTQYF | TGTGCCAGCAGCAAAGTAGCGGGAGATCCAGATACGCAGTATTTT
TRBJ1-1 | TRBV15 | . | TRBD1 | CATSSSRKDRGRGTEAFF | TGTGCCACCAGCAGTTCCAGAAAGGACAGGGGGCGAGGGACTGAAGCTTTCTTT
TRBJ2-1 | TRBV5-1 | . | TRBD2 | CASSPATTSGTWGEQFF | TGCGCCAGCAGCCCGGCGACTACTAGCGGGACCTGGGGTGAGCAGTTCTTC
TRBJ2-1 | TRBV12-5 | . | . | CASGFSASASSYNEQFF | TGTGCTAGTGGTTTTAGTGCTTCTGCAAGCTCCTACAATGAGCAGTTCTTC
TRBJ2-3 | TRBV19 | . | . | CASRTQGSSGSDTQYF | TGTGCCAGTAGGACGCAGGGGAGTAGTGGGTCAGATACGCAGTATTTT
TRBJ1-2 | TRBV27 | . | . | CASSAVLGTFNYGYTF | TGTGCCAGCAGTGCGGTATTGGGTACCTTTAACTATGGCTACACCTTC
TRBJ2-1 | TRBV18 | . | TRBD2 | CASSPAASGRRQNEQFF | TGTGCCAGCTCACCGGCCGCTAGCGGGAGACGCCAAAATGAGCAGTTCTTC
TRBJ2-1 | TRBV30 | . | TRBD2 | CASKRGGYNEQFF | TGTGCCTCGAAGCGGGGGGGATACAATGAGCAGTTCTTC
TRBJ1-2 | TRBV15 | . | . | CATSRDLSGGYTF | TGTGCCACCAGCAGAGATCTGAGCGGAGGCTACACCTTC
TRBJ2-2 | TRBV3-1/TRBV3-2 | . | . | CASSQEIKPDNNTGELFF | TGTGCCAGCAGCCAAGAAATCAAACCGGACAACAACACCGGGGAGCTGTTTTTT
TRBJ1-5 | TRBV6-5 | . | TRBD1 | CASSSMQGAQHF | TGTGCCAGCAGTTCAATGCAGGGGGCCCAGCATTTT